The 15 T cell receptor beta chains reported below all come from one sample, sequenced in a study of blood T cell repertoires in COVID-19 (dated by TCRdb to 2018 to 2021). The library was made by the immunoSEQ multiplex PCR assay. This immuneACCESS table, as held by TCRdb, lists in-frame sequences with V and J called but not all clones. Of the missing ones, under half trace to an unresolved V gene in checked studies; the others have no known cause. Here the sample has over 350,000 clones; roughly 91% occur a single time. 4% to 5.5% of the sample is taken by the ten largest. The sample consisted of peripheral blood. These receptors all come from a woman in her 30s with acute or convalescent COVID-19.

The chain has TRBV7-8 and TRBJ2-7, with TRBD1 matching over 7 bases. Germline-derived CDR1 and CDR2 are SGHVS and FQNEAQ. V lost 5 bases to trimming and J lost 5 bases; unmatched junction nucleotides: 9. The CDR3 is 14 residues long. The CDR3 DNA sequence: TGTGCCAGCAGCCCCCGGGACAGCGTCAACGAGCAGTACTTC. The encoded protein is CASSPRDSVNEQYF. The full variable domain, in which reference TRBV7-8 and TRBJ2-7 provide the parts outside the CDR3, is GAGVSQSPRYKVAKRGQDVALRCDPISGHVSLFWYQQALGQGPEFLTYFQNEAQLDKSGLPSDRFFAERPEGSVSTLKIQRTQQEDSAVYLCASSPRDSVNEQYFGPGTRLTVT.

The chain is built from TRBV6-5 and TRBJ2-2; 8 bases align to TRBD1. J was trimmed by 7 bases and V by 6 bases; bases with no gene match: 10. Germline CDR1 MNHEY, CDR2 SVGAGI. This CDR3 contains 15 residues. CDR3 nucleotide sequence: TGTGCCAGCAGACCCACAGGGGGTACTAACGGGGAGCTGTTTTTT. As protein: CASRPTGGTNGELFF.

Only one count was recorded for this clone. This chain connects TRBV27 to TRBJ2-7; TRBD1 is a possible D gene (6 bases). CDR3 length equals 15 residues. Germline V gene lookup returns CDR1 MNHEY and CDR2 SMNVEV (reference sequence). The ends were cut back, 7 bases at V and 0 bases at J, with 16 bases in the middle. CDR3 bases: TGTGCCAGCAAAGTTAGCACAGGGCCCTCCTACGAGCAGTACTTC. Translating it yields CASKVSTGPSYEQYF.

The chain is built from TRBV5-1 and TRBJ2-1; 9 bases are a match to TRBD2. The CDR3 has 18 amino acids. The V gene end was trimmed by 6 bases and the J gene end by 4 bases; junction bases not matched to a gene: 17. Germline CDR1 SGHRS, CDR2 YFSETQ. The CDR3 DNA reads as TGCGCCAGCACAGGGATAGCGGGGGCCCGGTCAGGGTACAATGAGCAGTTCTTC. The encoded protein is CASTGIAGARSGYNEQFF.

The genes are TRBV24-1 and TRBJ2-2, with D perhaps matching TRBD1 (5 bases). CDR3 length equals 12 residues. In germline, CDR1 is KGHDR, CDR2 SFDVKD. V lost 11 bases and J 4 bases, leaving 10 bases between the germline ends. The CDR3 DNA follows: TGTGCCATTGGACACCCCACCGGGGAGCTGTTTTTT. Translating it yields CAIGHPTGELFF.

The V gene is TRBV30, the J gene TRBJ1-5, with D unresolved. CDR1 is GTSNPN, CDR2 SVGIG, per germline (reference sequence). The CDR3 is 13 residues long. V was trimmed by 3 bases and J by 6 bases, leaving 12 bases between them. CDR3 in DNA: TGTGCCTGGAGCGGGCACGGAGGTCAGCCCCAGCATTTT. The encoded protein is CAWSGHGGQPQHF.

The chain carries TRBV11-3 and TRBJ1-1, with 7 positions matching TRBD1. J was trimmed by 3 bases and V by 5 bases; bases with no gene match: 6. This CDR3 spans 14 amino acids. Germline values: CDR1 SGHNT, CDR2 YENEEA. The CDR3 DNA reads as TGTGCCAGCAGCCCTTATGGGACAGACACTGAAGCTTTCTTT. Translated: CASSPYGTDTEAFF.

The V and J genes are TRBV4-1 and TRBJ2-7, with 7 nucleotides matching TRBD1. Germline-derived CDR1 and CDR2 are MGHRA and YSYEKL. V was clipped by 0 bases and J by 4 bases; unmatched bases: 9. This CDR3 region has 16 residues. The CDR3 here is CASSQEGRTGSYEQYF. The CDR3 region has the DNA TGCGCCAGCAGCCAAGAAGGTCGGACAGGATCTTACGAGCAGTACTTC.

Only one count was recorded for this clone. This same CDR3 is encoded by further DNA sequences in the sample. The chain recombines TRBV4-1 with TRBJ2-7; 10 bases align to TRBD1. The V gene's germline CDR1 is MGHRA and CDR2 YSYEKL. CDR3 length: 14 amino acids. V lost 3 bases and J lost 2; bases outside the gene matches: 1. DNA of the CDR3: TGCGCCAGCAGCCACGGACAGGGGGCCTACGAGCAGTACTTC. This gives the protein CASSHGQGAYEQYF.

This clone appeared once. This chain connects TRBV5-1 to TRBJ1-1; possible D gene TRBD1, 5 bases. CDR3 size: 15 residues. Germline assignment: CDR1 SGHRS and CDR2 YFSETQ. Trimming took off 5 bases at V and 5 bases at J, with 19 bases between the two ends. CDR3 protein: CASRSGRTGLTEAFF. The CDR3 nucleotides read TGCGCCAGCAGATCAGGTCGAACAGGACTAACTGAAGCTTTCTTT.

The V gene is TRBV9, the J gene TRBJ2-1; D might be TRBD2 (6 bases). V was trimmed by 0 bases and J by 7 bases, leaving 14 bases between them. Germline V CDR1 and CDR2: SGDLS, YYNGEE. There are 15 residues in the CDR3. CDR3 protein: CASSVEGGEGNEQFF. The CDR3, as DNA: TGTGCCAGCAGCGTAGAAGGCGGGGAAGGGAATGAGCAGTTCTTC. Supplemented by reference TRBV9 and TRBJ2-1, the full variable domain reads DSGVTQTPKHLITATGQRVTLRCSPRSGDLSVYWYQQSLDQGLQFLIQYYNGEERAKGNILERFSAQQFPDLHSELNLSSLELGDSALYFCASSVEGGEGNEQFFGPGTRLTVL.

This chain links TRBV28 with TRBJ2-3, with TRBD2 matching 7 bases. V lost 3 bases and J lost 6; bases outside the gene matches: 9. There are 15 residues in the CDR3. Germline V lookup: CDR1 MDHEN, CDR2 SYDVKM. CDR3 loop: CASSFRRGSMDTQYF. The CDR3 DNA is TGTGCCAGCAGTTTTCGGCGGGGGTCAATGGATACGCAGTATTTT.

The chain is built from TRBV5-1 and TRBJ2-7, with D possibly being TRBD2 (6 bases). CDR3 size: 16 residues. Germline V CDR1 and CDR2: SGHRS, YFSETQ. Trimming removed 4 bases at V and 4 bases at J, with 21 bases between. CDR3 DNA: TGCGCCAGCAGCGGAAACACTAGCAACCTGTCTTACGAGCAGTACTTC. This translates into CASSGNTSNLSYEQYF.

The chain carries TRBV9 and TRBJ2-6; TRBD1 matches 7 bases. The CDR3 consists of 17 residues. CDR1 is SGDLS, CDR2 YYNGEE, per germline. The V segment lost 4 bases and the J segment 3 bases; nucleotides outside the gene matches: 10. The CDR3 spells CASSTRTGLDGANVLTF. CDR3 nucleotides: TGTGCCAGCAGCACTAGGACAGGCCTTGATGGGGCCAACGTCCTGACTTTC. Supplemented by reference TRBV9 and TRBJ2-6, the full variable domain reads DSGVTQTPKHLITATGQRVTLRCSPRSGDLSVYWYQQSLDQGLQFLIQYYNGEERAKGNILERFSAQQFPDLHSELNLSSLELGDSALYFCASSTRTGLDGANVLTFGAGSRLTVL.

J is TRBJ2-5 and V is TRBV5-1; 7 bases match TRBD1. Germline V CDR1 and CDR2: SGHRS, YFSETQ. This CDR3 region has 17 residues. V lost 2 bases to trimming and J lost 5 bases; unmatched junction nucleotides: 15. The CDR3 coding sequence is TGCGCCAGCAGCTTAATACCCGAGGGGGCGCTAGGTGAGACCCAGTACTTC. Protein product: CASSLIPEGALGETQYF. Looking up the rest from reference TRBV5-1 and TRBJ2-5 gives the full variable domain: KAGVTQTPRYLIKTRGQQVTLSCSPISGHRSVSWYQQTPGQGLQFLFEYFSETQRNKGNFPGRFSGRQFSNSRSEMNVSTLELGDSALYLCASSLIPEGALGETQYFGPGTRLLVL.